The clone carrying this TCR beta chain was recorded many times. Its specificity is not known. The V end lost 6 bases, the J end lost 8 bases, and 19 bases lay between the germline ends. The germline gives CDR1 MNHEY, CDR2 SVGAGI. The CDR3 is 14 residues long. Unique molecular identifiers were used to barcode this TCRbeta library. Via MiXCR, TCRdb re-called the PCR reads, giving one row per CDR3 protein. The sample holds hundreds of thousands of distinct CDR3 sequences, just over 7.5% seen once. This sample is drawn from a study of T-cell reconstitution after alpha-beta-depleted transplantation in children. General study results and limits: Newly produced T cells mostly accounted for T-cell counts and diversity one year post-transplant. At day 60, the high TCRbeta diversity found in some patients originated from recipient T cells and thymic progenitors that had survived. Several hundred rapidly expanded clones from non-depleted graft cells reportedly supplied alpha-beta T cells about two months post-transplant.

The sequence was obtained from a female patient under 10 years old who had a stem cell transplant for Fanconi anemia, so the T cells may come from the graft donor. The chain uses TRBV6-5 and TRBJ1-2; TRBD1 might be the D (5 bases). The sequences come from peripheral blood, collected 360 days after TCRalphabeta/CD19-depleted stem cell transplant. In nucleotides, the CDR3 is TGTGCCAGCAGGCGTCCCGGGACTGTAGACGGCTACACCTTC. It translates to CASRRPGTVDGYTF.